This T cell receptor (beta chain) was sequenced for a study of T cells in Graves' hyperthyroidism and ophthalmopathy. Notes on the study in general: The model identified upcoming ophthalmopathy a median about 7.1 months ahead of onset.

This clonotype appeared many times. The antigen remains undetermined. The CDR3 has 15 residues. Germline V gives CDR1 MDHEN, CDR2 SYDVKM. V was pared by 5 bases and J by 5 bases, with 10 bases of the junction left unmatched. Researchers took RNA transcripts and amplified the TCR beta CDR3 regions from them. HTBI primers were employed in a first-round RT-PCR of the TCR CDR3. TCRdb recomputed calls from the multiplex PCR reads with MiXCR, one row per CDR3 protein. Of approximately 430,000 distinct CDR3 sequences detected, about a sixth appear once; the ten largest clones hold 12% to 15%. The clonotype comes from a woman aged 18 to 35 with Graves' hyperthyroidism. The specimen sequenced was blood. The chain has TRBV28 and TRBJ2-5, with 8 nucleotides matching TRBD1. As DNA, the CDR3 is TGTGCCAGCAGTCTACCCCACAGGGGGAGGGAGACCCAGTACTTC. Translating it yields CASSLPHRGRETQYF.